A single sample gave rise to the 25 T cell receptor beta chains below, sequenced in a study of shared clonotypes between healthy human individuals. Using immunoSEQ multiplex PCR, the repertoire was profiled, and TCRdb retains in-frame clones only, with some absent. The sample has 2,500,000 or so clones, 93% seen once; the top ten hold 0.36%. Sequencing was carried out using naive CD4+ T cells from PBMCs. Specified subset: CD45RA+ positively selected. All receptors come from a man aged 18 to 35 in good health. Some clones in this sample may be carry-over from other donors' samples.

The chain links TRBV6-5 to TRBJ2-7; possibly TRBD2 for D (6 bases). Germline V CDR1 and CDR2: MNHEY, SVGAGI. There are 15 residues in the CDR3. V was shortened by 0 bases and J by 2 bases, with 11 bases between the two germline ends. CDR3 nucleotide sequence: TGTGCCAGCAGTTACTCGACAGCGGGTACCTACGAGCAGTACTTC. This encodes CASSYSTAGTYEQYF.

This chain joins TRBV4-2 and TRBJ1-1; a possible D gene is TRBD1 (6 bases). The CDR3 extends over 15 amino acids. Deletions cut 6 bases from V and 7 bases from J, with 21 bases between. Germline lookup yields CDR1 LGHNA and CDR2 YNFKEQ. CDR3: CASSKTADSSFEAFF. The CDR3 DNA reads TGTGCCAGCAGTAAAACCGCGGACAGTTCCTTTGAAGCTTTCTTT.

The chain links TRBV15 to TRBJ2-5, with D possibly matching TRBD2 (5 bases). Germline V gene data show CDR1 as LNHNV and CDR2 as YYDKDF (reference sequence). There are 14 residues in the CDR3. V shed 0 bases and J shed 2 bases, with 7 bases lying between them. The CDR3 DNA reads as TGTGCCACCAGCAGAGATAGGAGGCAAGAGACCCAGTACTTC. Translation: CATSRDRRQETQYF.

The chain carries TRBV28 and TRBJ1-1, with D possibly being TRBD1 (6 bases). V dropped 7 bases and J dropped 1 base, with 16 bases sitting between them. This CDR3 contains 15 residues. Germline CDR1 is MDHEN and CDR2 is SYDVKM. The CDR3 region is CASIGGAKGNTEAFF. The CDR3 nucleotides are TGTGCCAGCATTGGGGGGGCTAAGGGGAACACTGAAGCTTTCTTT.

This clone has a single count. This sequence joins TRBV4-2 and TRBJ2-1, with D possibly being TRBD2 (5 bases). Trimming cost V 0 bases and J 2 bases, with 8 bases left between them. Germline V gives CDR1 LGHNA, CDR2 YNFKEQ. The CDR3 has 15 amino acids. CDR3 in DNA: TGTGCCAGCAGCCAAGATCCGGGAACCTACAATGAGCAGTTCTTC. Translation gives CASSQDPGTYNEQFF.

V usage is TRBV2 and J usage is TRBJ1-5; the D is unclear. The CDR3 length is 13 residues. Germline V gene data show CDR1 as SNHLY and CDR2 as FYNNEI. V was shortened by 5 bases and J by 7 bases, with 12 bases between the two germline ends. The CDR3 nucleotides read TGTGCCAGCAGTCCAAATGGGTTGCAGCCCCAGCATTTT. Its protein product is CASSPNGLQPQHF.

The chain uses TRBV10-1 and TRBJ2-2; a weak D match, TRBD2 (5 bases). This CDR3 spans 14 amino acids. Deletions cut 5 bases from V and 1 base from J, with 8 bases between. Germline assignment: CDR1 WNHNN and CDR2 SYGVQD (reference sequence). The CDR3 DNA follows: TGCGCCAGCAGTTTTAGCGTGAACACCGGGGAGCTGTTTTTT. Amino acid sequence: CASSFSVNTGELFF.

The chain uses TRBV19 and TRBJ2-1, with 9 bases aligning to TRBD2. The ends lost 6 bases at V and 2 bases at J; junction bases unmatched: 5. Germline V gene data show CDR1 as LNHDA and CDR2 as SQIVND (reference sequence). The CDR3 totals 15 residues. The CDR3 DNA follows: TGTGCCAGTAGGGGACTAGCTCCCACCTACAATGAGCAGTTCTTC. Translated, it gives CASRGLAPTYNEQFF.

The chain joins TRBV5-1 to TRBJ2-1; tentative D call: TRBD1 (5 bases). This CDR3 spans 14 amino acids. V was trimmed by 3 bases and J by 6 bases, leaving 13 bases between them. Looked up from germline, CDR1 is SGHRS and CDR2 is YFSETQ. The CDR3 protein is CASSSPQGSNEQFF. The CDR3 nucleotides read TGCGCCAGCAGCTCACCCCAGGGTTCCAATGAGCAGTTCTTC. Drawing the rest from reference TRBV5-1 and TRBJ2-1, the complete variable domain is KAGVTQTPRYLIKTRGQQVTLSCSPISGHRSVSWYQQTPGQGLQFLFEYFSETQRNKGNFPGRFSGRQFSNSRSEMNVSTLELGDSALYLCASSSPQGSNEQFFGPGTRLTVL.

A word on this clone: The sample carries other DNA sequences with the same CDR3. The chain has TRBV5-1 and TRBJ2-7; D perhaps matches TRBD1 (5 bases). The CDR3 is 14 amino acids. Germline V gene data show CDR1 as SGHRS and CDR2 as YFSETQ. V lost 0 bases, J lost 4 bases, and 11 bases lay in between. The CDR3 DNA reads TGCGCCAGCAGCTTGGACAGTAGGGGATACGAGCAGTACTTC. Protein: CASSLDSRGYEQYF.

The V and J genes are TRBV7-2 and TRBJ2-1; no clear D gene. Germline assignment: CDR1 SGHTA and CDR2 FQGNSA. This CDR3 is built from 15 residues. Trimming left V 5 bases short and J 9 bases short, with 20 bases between. DNA of the CDR3: TGTGCCAGCAGCCTCCTGAATAGCAGGCTGGGTGAGCAGTTCTTC. Amino acid sequence: CASSLLNSRLGEQFF.

The V gene is TRBV5-5, the J gene TRBJ1-2, with D possibly TRBD1 on 5 matching bases. V was trimmed by 3 bases and J by 3 bases, leaving 12 bases between them. Germline V gene lookup returns CDR1 SGHKS and CDR2 YYEKEE (reference sequence). The CDR3 spans 14 residues. CDR3 sequence (DNA): TGTGCCAGCAGCTCCTCCGGGGCCTACTATGGCTACACCTTC. Its translation: CASSSSGAYYGYTF.

The chain links TRBV6-1 to TRBJ1-3; D uncertain. V lost 6 bases to trimming and J lost 6 bases, with 6 bases between them. The CDR3 is 11 residues long. Germline CDR1 is MNHNS and CDR2 is SASEGT. CDR3 DNA sequence: TGTGCCAGCAGAGATGCAAACACCATATATTTT. The encoded protein is CASRDANTIYF.

This chain connects TRBV28 to TRBJ2-3; 7 bases align to TRBD1. This CDR3 comprises 15 residues. Per germline, CDR1 MDHEN and CDR2 SYDVKM. J gave up 3 bases and V 8 bases, and 11 bases lay outside the gene matches. In DNA, the CDR3 is TGTGCCAGCGGCCAGGGGGTCTACCAGACAGATACGCAGTATTTT. Translating it yields CASGQGVYQTDTQYF. Full variable domain (rest looked up from reference TRBV28 and TRBJ2-3): DVKVTQSSRYLVKRTGEKVFLECVQDMDHENMFWYRQDPGLGLRLIYFSYDVKMKEKGDIPEGYSVSREKKERFSLILESASTNQTSMYLCASGQGVYQTDTQYFGPGTRLTVL.

The chain links TRBV7-6 to TRBJ2-1; D ambiguous. The V end lost 2 bases, the J end lost 0 bases, and 5 bases lay between the germline ends. Germline V gene sequence: CDR1 SGHVS, CDR2 FNYEAQ. There are 14 residues in the CDR3. CDR3 sequence: CASSLSPSYNEQFF. The CDR3 DNA reads as TGTGCCAGCAGCTTATCACCCTCCTACAATGAGCAGTTCTTC.

The V gene is TRBV5-1, the J gene TRBJ2-1; 12 nucleotides line up with TRBD2. The CDR3 covers 13 residues. Germline assignment: CDR1 SGHRS and CDR2 YFSETQ. The junction had 4 bases not matched to a gene; V was cut back by 10 bases and J by 5 bases. This CDR3 reads CASRTSGDNEQFF. In nucleotides, the CDR3 is TGCGCCTCAAGGACTAGCGGGGACAATGAGCAGTTCTTC.

This clone was seen once. This CDR3 is CASSYQGEQYF. The CDR3 DNA reads as TGCGCCAGCAGCTATCAGGGCGAGCAGTACTTC. The V gene is TRBV5-1, the J gene TRBJ2-7; D is perhaps TRBD1 (5 bases). This CDR3 spans 11 amino acids. V gave up 3 bases and J gave up 6 bases, with 7 bases separating them. Germline CDR1 SGHRS, CDR2 YFSETQ.

As concerns this clone: Other nucleotide sequences in the sample specify the same CDR3. V gene TRBV4-3 combines with J gene TRBJ2-2; D is ambiguous. The CDR3 covers 13 residues. The ends were cut back, 0 bases at V and 6 bases at J, with 5 bases in the middle. The germline CDR1 and CDR2 sequences are LGHNA and YSLEER. CDR3 bases: TGCGCCAGCAGCCAAGATATTGCCGGGGAGCTGTTTTTT. Encoded protein: CASSQDIAGELFF.

The chain carries TRBV19 and TRBJ2-7; D possibly uses TRBD1 or TRBD2 (5 bases each). CDR1 is LNHDA, CDR2 SQIVND, per germline (reference sequence). V shed 7 bases and J shed 0 bases, with 19 bases lying between them. The CDR3 extends over 16 amino acids. The CDR3 DNA reads TGTGCCAGTACCCCCGACAGCGGTTCGAGCTCCTACGAGCAGTACTTC. Translation gives CASTPDSGSSSYEQYF. Filled out from reference TRBV19 and TRBJ2-7, the complete variable domain reads DGGITQSPKYLFRKEGQNVTLSCEQNLNHDAMYWYRQDPGQGLRLIYYSQIVNDFQKGDIAEGYSVSREKKESFPLTVTSAQKNPTAFYLCASTPDSGSSSYEQYFGPGTRLTVT.

The chain employs TRBV19 and TRBJ2-3, with 10 bases aligning to TRBD2. CDR3 length equals 15 residues. In germline, CDR1 is LNHDA, CDR2 SQIVND (reference sequence). J gave up 1 base and V 4 bases, and 2 bases lay outside the gene matches. CDR3 loop: CASSTGLAGTDTQYF. The CDR3 DNA follows: TGTGCCAGTAGTACAGGACTAGCGGGCACAGATACGCAGTATTTT.

This clone appeared a few times. Other DNA variants within this sample encode the same CDR3. The chain recombines TRBV5-1 with TRBJ2-7; 12 bases map to TRBD2. Losses at the gene ends were 0 bases for V and 2 bases for J; bases not matched to a gene: 6. CDR3 length: 17 amino acids. From germline, CDR1 is SGHRS and CDR2 YFSETQ. Written as DNA, the CDR3 is TGCGCCAGCAGCTTGGCAATGACTAGCGGGAGACCCTACGAGCAGTACTTC. Its translation: CASSLAMTSGRPYEQYF.

Notes on this clone: Other nucleotide sequences from this sample produce the same CDR3. The rearrangement links TRBV28 to TRBJ2-1; no definite D call. V shed 5 bases and J shed 4 bases, with 6 bases lying between them. The germline gives CDR1 MDHEN, CDR2 SYDVKM. This CDR3 region has 12 residues. As DNA, the CDR3 is TGTGCCAGCAGTACTCCTTACAATGAGCAGTTCTTC. It yields the protein CASSTPYNEQFF.

V gene TRBV15 combines with J gene TRBJ2-2; D is tentatively TRBD1 or TRBD2 (6 bases each). There are 17 residues in the CDR3. With 0 bases removed from V and 4 bases from J, the gap between germline ends came to 15 bases. Germline CDR1 and CDR2: LNHNV and YYDKDF (reference sequence). DNA for the CDR3: TGTGCCACCAGCAGAGAAGGGGGACTTAGGGCCACCGGGGAGCTGTTTTTT. Encoded protein: CATSREGGLRATGELFF.

V usage is TRBV7-2 and J usage is TRBJ2-1; the match to TRBD2 covers 11 bases. The germline gives CDR1 SGHTA, CDR2 FQGNSA. The CDR3 extends over 15 amino acids. V trimming: 3 bases; J trimming: 8 bases; junction bases outside the gene matches: 6. CDR3 DNA sequence: TGTGCCAGCAGCTTCCCGACTAGCGGGACCGATGAGCAGTTCTTC. This gives the protein CASSFPTSGTDEQFF.

The gene calls are TRBV6-1 and TRBJ2-2, with D possibly being TRBD2 (6 bases). The germline V gene has CDR1 MNHNS and CDR2 SASEGT. V was trimmed by 6 bases and J by 6 bases, leaving 11 bases between them. The length of the CDR3 is 13 residues. CDR3 DNA: TGTGCCAGCAGCCCCCGACTAGCCGGGGAGCTGTTTTTT. This codes for CASSPRLAGELFF.